The sample holds many counts of the clone carrying this T cell receptor beta chain. Its antigen remains unidentified. These data come from a study of T cells in Graves' hyperthyroidism and ophthalmopathy. Points from the study as a whole: Separation of ophthalmopathy from stable hyperthyroidism was achieved by a 13 V-J model.

The CDR3 loop spans 14 amino acids. Germline loops: CDR1 SGHRS, CDR2 YFSETQ. V was shortened by 2 bases and J by 1 base, with 9 bases between the two germline ends. The source material, RNA transcripts, was used to amplify TCR beta CDR3 regions. TCR CDR3 regions were first amplified by RT-PCR with HTBI primers. Using its own MiXCR run on the multiplex PCR reads, TCRdb lists one record per CDR3 protein. Of under 750,000 distinct CDR3 sequences in the sample, 18% were seen once. The hyperthyroidism was newly diagnosed and had lasted under 2 months; the patients were aged 18 to 65. When hyperthyroidism was first diagnosed, the blood sample was taken, preceding any ophthalmopathy symptoms.

The V and J genes are TRBV5-1 and TRBJ1-1; D gene ambiguous. The receptor comes from a woman between 50 and 59 years old with Graves' hyperthyroidism that later progressed to Graves' ophthalmopathy. Sequencing was done on a sample of blood. In DNA form, the CDR3 reads TGCGCCAGCAGCTTTCCTCGGGGGAACACTGAAGCTTTCTTT. Translating gives CASSFPRGNTEAFF.